Listed below are T cell receptor beta chains from one sample, sequenced in a study of early T cells in non-severe SARS-CoV-2 infection. TCRdb fed the 5' RACE reads into MiXCR, producing one record per CDR3 protein. Among approximately 90,000 distinct CDR3 sequences listed, 9.5% to 15% were seen once. The sample consisted of whole blood, taken at baseline. The receptors derive from an adult who was a healthcare worker with PCR-confirmed SARS-CoV-2 infection or an uninfected control (not recorded which). Each CDR3 is given with its conserved first and last residue. The order of the fields is CDR3 protein, CDR3 DNA, V gene, D gene, clone size, J gene. D genes are given only for firm matches. Some rows have no size entry. The others give once, few or many, or a class for an expanded clone.

CDR3aa: CASSSTGLPPAEQYF
CDR3nt: TGTGCCAGCAGTTCAACGGGACTCCCGCCGGCCGAGCAGTACTTC
v_gene: TRBV6-6
d_gene: -
abundance: many
j_gene: TRBJ2-7

CDR3aa: CASGRSKNIQYF
CDR3nt: TGTGCCAGCGGACGGTCCAAAAACATTCAGTACTTC
v_gene: TRBV6-1
d_gene: -
abundance: -
j_gene: TRBJ2-4

CDR3aa: CSARQGVQQPQHF
CDR3nt: TGCAGTGCTAGACAGGGGGTTCAGCAGCCCCAGCATTTT
v_gene: TRBV20-1
d_gene: TRBD1
abundance: -
j_gene: TRBJ1-5

CDR3aa: CATSDRPGTEAFF
CDR3nt: TGTGCCACCAGTGATCGACCCGGGACTGAAGCTTTCTTT
v_gene: TRBV24-1
d_gene: -
abundance: few
j_gene: TRBJ1-1

CDR3aa: CASSSDRVDTGELFF
CDR3nt: TGTGCCAGCAGCTCCGACAGGGTCGACACCGGGGAGCTGTTTTTT
v_gene: TRBV14
d_gene: TRBD1
abundance: -
j_gene: TRBJ2-2

CDR3aa: CAGGQGAYNEQFF
CDR3nt: TGTGCCGGCGGACAGGGCGCTTACAATGAGCAGTTCTTC
v_gene: TRBV5-6
d_gene: TRBD1
abundance: few
j_gene: TRBJ2-1

CDR3aa: CASSPGTSGSYEQYF
CDR3nt: TGTGCCAGCAGCCCCGGGACTAGCGGTTCCTACGAGCAGTACTTC
v_gene: TRBV3-1
d_gene: TRBD2
abundance: few
j_gene: TRBJ2-7

CDR3aa: CASSGDGSGNTIYF
CDR3nt: TGTGCCAGCTCAGGGGACGGCTCTGGAAACACCATATATTTT
v_gene: TRBV18
d_gene: -
abundance: -
j_gene: TRBJ1-3

CDR3aa: CASRRQGLSYNEQFF
CDR3nt: TGTGCCAGCAGGCGACAGGGGCTTTCCTACAATGAGCAGTTCTTC
v_gene: TRBV25-1
d_gene: TRBD1
abundance: -
j_gene: TRBJ2-1

CDR3aa: CAWSGQVNTEAFF
CDR3nt: TGTGCCTGGAGTGGACAGGTGAACACTGAAGCTTTCTTT
v_gene: TRBV30
d_gene: -
abundance: few
j_gene: TRBJ1-1

CDR3aa: CSASRGVGSYEQYF
CDR3nt: TGCAGTGCTAGTAGAGGGGTGGGCTCCTACGAGCAGTACTTC
v_gene: TRBV20-1
d_gene: -
abundance: -
j_gene: TRBJ2-7

CDR3aa: CASSLPNRDVHEQYF
CDR3nt: TGTGCCAGCAGCTTACCCAACAGGGACGTGCACGAGCAGTACTTC
v_gene: TRBV11-2
d_gene: -
abundance: -
j_gene: TRBJ2-7

CDR3aa: CASNYRGQGGELFF
CDR3nt: TGTGCCAGCAACTACAGGGGGCAAGGCGGGGAGCTGTTTTTT
v_gene: TRBV2
d_gene: TRBD1
abundance: -
j_gene: TRBJ2-2

CDR3aa: CASSLRPTGLDGYTF
CDR3nt: TGTGCCAGCAGCCTGAGACCGACAGGGCTGGATGGCTACACCTTC
v_gene: TRBV7-8
d_gene: TRBD1
abundance: -
j_gene: TRBJ1-2

CDR3aa: CAWSAASYNEQFF
CDR3nt: TGTGCCTGGAGTGCGGCTTCCTACAATGAGCAGTTCTTC
v_gene: TRBV30
d_gene: -
abundance: many
j_gene: TRBJ2-1

CDR3aa: CASRAGPTSSYEQYF
CDR3nt: TGTGCTAGTAGAGCGGGACCGACAAGCTCCTACGAGCAGTACTTC
v_gene: TRBV12-5
d_gene: TRBD2
abundance: many
j_gene: TRBJ2-7

CDR3aa: CVSSSNPPTGNTEAFF
CDR3nt: TGTGTCAGCAGCTCAAACCCGCCTACAGGGAACACTGAAGCTTTCTTT
v_gene: TRBV7-9
d_gene: -
abundance: -
j_gene: TRBJ1-1

CDR3aa: CASSPDTYEQYF
CDR3nt: TGTGCCAGCAGCCCGGACACCTACGAGCAGTACTTC
v_gene: TRBV11-3
d_gene: -
abundance: -
j_gene: TRBJ2-7

CDR3aa: CASTRDNAAEKLFF
CDR3nt: TGTGCCAGCACCAGAGACAATGCCGCTGAAAAACTGTTTTTT
v_gene: TRBV25-1
d_gene: -
abundance: -
j_gene: TRBJ1-4

CDR3aa: CASSSRPNSYNEQFF
CDR3nt: TGTGCCAGCAGTTCTCGACCAAACTCCTACAATGAGCAGTTCTTC
v_gene: TRBV12-3/TRBV12-4
d_gene: -
abundance: many
j_gene: TRBJ2-1

CDR3aa: CASSLNPPGQGFLNTEAFF
CDR3nt: TGTGCCAGCAGTCTAAACCCTCCGGGACAGGGATTTTTGAACACTGAAGCTTTCTTT
v_gene: TRBV2
d_gene: TRBD1
abundance: few
j_gene: TRBJ1-1

CDR3aa: CASSLGTDLYGYTF
CDR3nt: TGCGCCAGCAGCTTGGGGACCGATCTCTATGGCTACACCTTC
v_gene: TRBV5-1
d_gene: -
abundance: -
j_gene: TRBJ1-2

CDR3aa: CASSYRGPRNTEAFF
CDR3nt: TGTGCCAGCAGTTACAGGGGCCCACGGAACACTGAAGCTTTCTTT
v_gene: TRBV12-3/TRBV12-4
d_gene: TRBD1
abundance: few
j_gene: TRBJ1-1

CDR3aa: CSVGGVIGYGYTF
CDR3nt: TGCAGCGTGGGGGGCGTTATCGGCTATGGCTACACCTTC
v_gene: TRBV29-1
d_gene: -
abundance: few
j_gene: TRBJ1-2

CDR3aa: CASTPSGGLAGGEQFF
CDR3nt: TGTGCCAGCACCCCGTCGGGGGGACTAGCGGGAGGGGAGCAGTTCTTC
v_gene: TRBV6-6
d_gene: TRBD2
abundance: -
j_gene: TRBJ2-1

CDR3aa: CASSTTRGRLNEKLFF
CDR3nt: TGTGCCAGTAGTACGACCAGGGGGCGACTGAATGAAAAACTGTTTTTT
v_gene: TRBV19
d_gene: TRBD1
abundance: few
j_gene: TRBJ1-4

CDR3aa: CASSLGGTLLVF
CDR3nt: TGTGCCAGCAGCTTAGGGGGCACCCTCTTGGTCTTC
v_gene: TRBV7-3
d_gene: -
abundance: many
j_gene: TRBJ2-1

CDR3aa: CAWSPWKGSGNTIYF
CDR3nt: TGTGCCTGGAGTCCTTGGAAGGGTTCTGGAAACACCATATATTTT
v_gene: TRBV30
d_gene: -
abundance: few
j_gene: TRBJ1-3

CDR3aa: CASSDWTDNEQFF
CDR3nt: TGTGCCAGCAGTGACTGGACAGACAATGAGCAGTTCTTC
v_gene: TRBV6-1
d_gene: -
abundance: -
j_gene: TRBJ2-1

CDR3aa: CASSPTAPRTYEQYF
CDR3nt: TGTGCCAGCAGCCCGACGGCCCCTAGGACCTACGAGCAGTACTTC
v_gene: TRBV28
d_gene: -
abundance: -
j_gene: TRBJ2-7

CDR3aa: CASSLRSESYNEQFF
CDR3nt: TGTGCCAGCAGCTTAAGAAGCGAGTCATACAATGAGCAGTTCTTC
v_gene: TRBV7-9
d_gene: -
abundance: -
j_gene: TRBJ2-1

CDR3aa: CASSQLGAGGNYGYTF
CDR3nt: TGTGCCAGCAGCCAACTTGGGGCAGGCGGAAACTATGGCTACACCTTC
v_gene: TRBV14
d_gene: -
abundance: many
j_gene: TRBJ1-2

CDR3aa: CSARDPGLAGTHEQYF
CDR3nt: TGCAGTGCTAGAGACCCCGGACTAGCGGGAACTCACGAGCAGTACTTC
v_gene: TRBV20-1
d_gene: TRBD2
abundance: many
j_gene: TRBJ2-7

CDR3aa: CASSPARTATNEKLFF
CDR3nt: TGTGCCAGCTCACCCGCCCGGACAGCAACTAATGAAAAACTGTTTTTT
v_gene: TRBV18
d_gene: -
abundance: few
j_gene: TRBJ1-4

CDR3aa: CASSESGYNYNEQFF
CDR3nt: TGCGCCAGCAGTGAGTCTGGATACAACTACAATGAGCAGTTCTTC
v_gene: TRBV10-2
d_gene: -
abundance: -
j_gene: TRBJ2-1

CDR3aa: CSARVPSVYPNEQFF
CDR3nt: TGCAGTGCTAGAGTGCCTAGCGTATATCCTAATGAGCAGTTCTTC
v_gene: TRBV20-1
d_gene: -
abundance: few
j_gene: TRBJ2-1

CDR3aa: CASSAETRWDTQYF
CDR3nt: TGCGCCAGCAGCGCGGAGACTAGATGGGATACGCAGTATTTT
v_gene: TRBV5-1
d_gene: -
abundance: -
j_gene: TRBJ2-3

CDR3aa: CASSQDNPGRGNQPQHF
CDR3nt: TGTGCCAGCAGCCAAGATAATCCGGGCAGGGGAAATCAGCCCCAGCATTTT
v_gene: TRBV3-1
d_gene: -
abundance: -
j_gene: TRBJ1-5

CDR3aa: CASSLQPIGRYAGELFF
CDR3nt: TGTGCCAGCAGCTTGCAACCAATCGGGAGATACGCCGGGGAGCTGTTTTTT
v_gene: TRBV5-6
d_gene: -
abundance: -
j_gene: TRBJ2-2

CDR3aa: CASSYSRQGNEQYF
CDR3nt: TGTGCCAGCAGTTACTCGAGACAGGGGAACGAGCAGTACTTC
v_gene: TRBV6-6
d_gene: TRBD1
abundance: few
j_gene: TRBJ2-7

CDR3aa: CASRPTSGRQETQYF
CDR3nt: TGTGCCAGCAGACCGACTAGCGGCCGCCAAGAGACCCAGTACTTC
v_gene: TRBV28
d_gene: TRBD2
abundance: many
j_gene: TRBJ2-5

CDR3aa: CASSYRPNEKLFF
CDR3nt: TGTGCCAGCAGTTACAGGCCTAATGAAAAACTGTTTTTT
v_gene: TRBV6-5
d_gene: -
abundance: few
j_gene: TRBJ1-4

CDR3aa: CASSPSPRSSYNEQFF
CDR3nt: TGTGCCAGCAGTCCCTCCCCTAGGAGCTCCTACAATGAGCAGTTCTTC
v_gene: TRBV6-5
d_gene: -
abundance: many
j_gene: TRBJ2-1

CDR3aa: CASSLDPSYTQYF
CDR3nt: TGTGCCAGCAGCCTAGACCCATCTTATACGCAGTATTTT
v_gene: TRBV9
d_gene: -
abundance: -
j_gene: TRBJ2-3

CDR3aa: CASSPRGASGEPAYF
CDR3nt: TGTGCCAGCAGCCCACGGGGGGCTAGCGGGGAGCCTGCGTATTTT
v_gene: TRBV12-3/TRBV12-4
d_gene: TRBD2
abundance: -
j_gene: TRBJ2-3

CDR3aa: CSATGFSYEQYF
CDR3nt: TGCAGTGCTACAGGGTTCTCCTACGAGCAGTACTTC
v_gene: TRBV20-1
d_gene: -
abundance: -
j_gene: TRBJ2-7

CDR3aa: CASSFYSYEQYF
CDR3nt: TGTGCCAGCAGCTTCTACTCCTACGAGCAGTACTTC
v_gene: TRBV3-1
d_gene: -
abundance: -
j_gene: TRBJ2-7

CDR3aa: CASSRSGGPPPTDTQYF
CDR3nt: TGTGCCAGCAGCCGTAGCGGGGGGCCCCCCCCCACAGATACGCAGTATTTT
v_gene: TRBV7-9
d_gene: TRBD2
abundance: -
j_gene: TRBJ2-3

CDR3aa: CASSLRTGIQSGANVLTF
CDR3nt: TGTGCCAGCAGCCTCCGGACAGGGATCCAATCTGGGGCCAACGTCCTGACTTTC
v_gene: TRBV7-8
d_gene: TRBD1
abundance: -
j_gene: TRBJ2-6

CDR3aa: CASSLPGPGYGYTF
CDR3nt: TGTGCCAGCTCCCTACCAGGTCCCGGCTATGGCTACACCTTC
v_gene: TRBV7-9
d_gene: -
abundance: many
j_gene: TRBJ1-2

CDR3aa: CASSYPEQGPTEAFF
CDR3nt: TGTGCCAGCAGTTACCCGGAACAGGGACCCACTGAAGCTTTCTTT
v_gene: TRBV6-6
d_gene: -
abundance: -
j_gene: TRBJ1-1

CDR3aa: CASSPGKTGTNEQFF
CDR3nt: TGTGCCAGCAGTCCTGGTAAAACAGGGACGAATGAGCAGTTCTTC
v_gene: TRBV2
d_gene: -
abundance: few
j_gene: TRBJ2-1

CDR3aa: CASSPPTGVNTEAFF
CDR3nt: TGCGCCAGCAGCCCCCCGACAGGTGTGAACACTGAAGCTTTCTTT
v_gene: TRBV5-1
d_gene: -
abundance: few
j_gene: TRBJ1-1

CDR3aa: CSVEDQFFEQYF
CDR3nt: TGCAGCGTTGAAGATCAATTCTTTGAGCAGTACTTC
v_gene: TRBV29-1
d_gene: -
abundance: many
j_gene: TRBJ2-7

CDR3aa: CASSILGQGALGYTF
CDR3nt: TGTGCCAGTAGTATCCTCGGACAGGGGGCATTGGGCTACACCTTC
v_gene: TRBV19
d_gene: TRBD1
abundance: -
j_gene: TRBJ1-2

CDR3aa: CAWSVGRDQPQHF
CDR3nt: TGTGCCTGGAGTGTTGGCAGGGATCAGCCCCAGCATTTT
v_gene: TRBV30
d_gene: -
abundance: -
j_gene: TRBJ1-5

CDR3aa: CASSTLLGRSSYNEQFF
CDR3nt: TGTGCCAGCAGTACACTCCTAGGCCGTAGCTCCTACAATGAGCAGTTCTTC
v_gene: TRBV28
d_gene: -
abundance: medium-sized
j_gene: TRBJ2-1

CDR3aa: CASSPSSETQYF
CDR3nt: TGTGCCAGCAGCCCTAGCTCAGAGACCCAGTACTTC
v_gene: TRBV7-6
d_gene: -
abundance: -
j_gene: TRBJ2-5